This T cell receptor (beta chain) was identified in a study of T cell responses to AZD1222 COVID-19 vaccine. Study-wide results and limits: Most donors were white British, females outnumbered males, and clonal diversity was possibly underestimated. Rises in breadth and depth of Spike-specific TCRs came after two AZD1222 doses.

CDR3 size: 14 residues. Per germline, CDR1 LGHDT and CDR2 YNNKEL (reference sequence). Between the trimmed V and J ends, which lost 6 bases and 14 bases, there was a span of 20 bases. On this clone itself: As yet, its antigen is unknown.

Generated by immunoSEQ multiplex PCR, the TCRdb table keeps only in-frame clones and is missing some. The sample shows approximately 200,000 clones, about 90% of them seen only once. The sequence came from an adult in good health. The V call is TRBV3-1 (or the pseudogene TRBV3-2), the J call TRBJ1-6, with D maybe TRBD1 (6 bases). The specimen was peripheral blood, collected on day 0 of AZD1222 vaccination. The CDR3 reads CASRSGQGCPSLHF. DNA of the CDR3: TGTGCCAGCAGGTCGGGGCAGGGGTGCCCCTCCCTCCACTTT.